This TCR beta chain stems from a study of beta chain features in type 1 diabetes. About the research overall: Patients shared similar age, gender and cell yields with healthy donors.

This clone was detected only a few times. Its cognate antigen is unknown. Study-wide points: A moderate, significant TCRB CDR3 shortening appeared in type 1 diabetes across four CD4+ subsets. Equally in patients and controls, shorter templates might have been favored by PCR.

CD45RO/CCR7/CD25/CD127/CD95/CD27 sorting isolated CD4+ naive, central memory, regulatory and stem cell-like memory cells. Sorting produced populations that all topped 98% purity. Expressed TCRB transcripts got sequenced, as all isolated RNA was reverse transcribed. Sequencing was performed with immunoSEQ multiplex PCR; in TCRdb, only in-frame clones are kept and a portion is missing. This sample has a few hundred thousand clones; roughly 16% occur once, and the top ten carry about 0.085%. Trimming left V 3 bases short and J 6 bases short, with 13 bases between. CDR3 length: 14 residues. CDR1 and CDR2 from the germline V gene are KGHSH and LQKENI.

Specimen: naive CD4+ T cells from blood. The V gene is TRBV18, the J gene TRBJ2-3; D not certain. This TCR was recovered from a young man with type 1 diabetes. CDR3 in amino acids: CASSPDRASDTQYF. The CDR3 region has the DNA TGTGCCAGCTCACCGGATAGGGCCAGCGATACGCAGTATTTT.